This T cell receptor beta chain emerged from a study of blood T cell repertoires in COVID-19. Study-wide background: Specimens from acute and convalescent COVID-19 originated in the United States, Italy and Spain. Nucleic acid was either cDNA or gDNA, and it came from T cells, B-cell-depleted T cells, or PBMCs.

This clone is a singleton in its sample. In the original analysis: Estimates of nucleated cell counts were drawn from the amplification of reference gene primers. Generated by immunoSEQ multiplex PCR, the TCRdb table keeps only in-frame clones and is missing some. The DNA was the basis for D and trimming; V, J and clone size are from that table. This table has about 200,000 clones, more than 75% appearing once. Germline-derived CDR1 and CDR2 are SGHRS and YFSETQ. CDR3 size: 13 residues. The germline V and J ends were trimmed by 4 bases and 7 bases, with 15 bases remaining between them. The source material was PBMCs or T cells enriched from blood (not recorded which). The gene calls are TRBV5-1 and TRBJ2-7, with D uncertain. The TCR was taken from a man between 35 and 55 years old with acute COVID-19. In nucleotides, the CDR3 is TGCGCCAGCAGCCGCGAGGTCAATATGGAGCAGTACTTC. Encoded protein: CASSREVNMEQYF. The whole variable domain, remainder taken from reference TRBV5-1 and TRBJ2-7, is KAGVTQTPRYLIKTRGQQVTLSCSPISGHRSVSWYQQTPGQGLQFLFEYFSETQRNKGNFPGRFSGRQFSNSRSEMNVSTLELGDSALYLCASSREVNMEQYFGPGTRLTVT.